Listed here are 32 T cell receptor beta chains from one sample, sequenced in a study of T cells after posttransplantation cyclophosphamide. TCRdb keeps only in-frame clones here, not all; method: immunoSEQ multiplex PCR. The table lists some 34,000 clones, 78% of them singletons, with 7% to 8.5% in the top ten. Cyclophosphamide on days +3 and +4 followed busulfan-fludarabine conditioning and a marrow graft. The sequences come from CD4+ T cells sorted from blood, collected 1903 days after a stem cell transplant with posttransplant cyclophosphamide. The receptors stem from a female patient aged 35-55 years who received an allogeneic stem cell transplant from a related donor, was CMV-positive, and had no GVHD. Part of the T cells may come from the graft donor.

The genes are TRBV19 and TRBJ1-3, with a weak D call TRBD1 (6 bases). CDR1 LNHDA and CDR2 SQIVND come from the germline V gene (reference sequence). V lost 5 bases to trimming and J lost 8 bases, with 13 bases between them. CDR3 length: 13 residues. The CDR3 sequence: CASSPTGTDTIYF. Here the CDR3 DNA reads TGTGCCAGTAGTCCAACAGGGACGGACACCATATATTTT.

The chain is built from TRBV19 and TRBJ1-2; TRBD1 matches at 8 bases. With 3 bases clipped from V and 4 bases from J, the junction kept 7 bases outside the gene matches. The CDR3 sequence is 15 residues long. Germline V gives CDR1 LNHDA, CDR2 SQIVND (reference sequence). The CDR3 here is CASSIGRGQVYGYTF. CDR3 bases: TGTGCCAGTAGTATCGGCAGGGGGCAGGTCTATGGCTACACCTTC.

The rearrangement uses TRBV28 and TRBJ1-1; perhaps TRBD1 as D (6 bases). CDR3 length: 14 amino acids. Per the germline V gene, CDR1 is MDHEN and CDR2 is SYDVKM. With 2 bases removed from V and 11 bases from J, the gap between germline ends came to 18 bases. The CDR3 DNA reads TGTGCCAGCAGTTTAGGACCTAGACAGGCGGCGGCTTTCTTT. Residues: CASSLGPRQAAAFF.

This chain uses TRBV6-1 with TRBJ1-3, with a possible D match to TRBD1 (6 bases). The V gene's germline CDR1 is MNHNS and CDR2 SASEGT. The V end lost 1 base, the J end lost 2 bases, and 9 bases lay between the germline ends. The CDR3 is made up of 15 amino acids. The DNA for the CDR3 is TGTGCCAGCAGTGAAGGTTGGGGGCCTGGAAACACCATATATTTT. Its protein is CASSEGWGPGNTIYF.

The chain joins TRBV28 to TRBJ1-5; the match to TRBD1 covers 7 bases. Germline lookup yields CDR1 MDHEN and CDR2 SYDVKM. The CDR3 is made up of 15 amino acids. Trimming at V came to 5 bases and at J to 0 bases, leaving 4 bases not matched to a gene. The CDR3 is CASSPDRVSNQPQHF. As DNA, the CDR3 is TGTGCCAGCAGTCCCGACAGGGTTAGCAATCAGCCCCAGCATTTT.

The chain has TRBV11-2 and TRBJ1-3, with 10 bases aligning to TRBD1. This CDR3 is 16 amino acids long. The V and J ends lost 2 bases and 4 bases, in that order; junction bases with no gene match: 5. CDR1 is SGHAT and CDR2 is FQNNGV in the germline V gene. CDR3 amino acids: CASSLPAGQGGNTIYF. CDR3 DNA sequence: TGTGCCAGCAGCTTACCCGCGGGACAGGGGGGAAACACCATATATTTT.

The chain couples TRBV5-1 to TRBJ2-7; weak D call: TRBD1 (6 bases). The CDR3 spans 14 residues. V lost 4 bases and J 5 bases, leaving 16 bases between the germline ends. The germline gives CDR1 SGHRS, CDR2 YFSETQ. The CDR3 reads CASSGSRGRNEQYF. The CDR3 DNA reads TGCGCCAGCAGCGGAAGCAGGGGACGGAACGAGCAGTACTTC.

V gene TRBV5-1 combines with J gene TRBJ2-5; the match to TRBD1 covers 9 bases. Unmatched junction bases numbered 4, after V lost 5 bases and J lost 5 bases. The germline gives CDR1 SGHRS, CDR2 YFSETQ. The CDR3 spans 13 residues. The CDR3 protein is CASRLDRGETQYF. In DNA, the CDR3 is TGCGCCAGCAGACTCGACAGGGGGGAGACCCAGTACTTC.

This clone was detected once. This chain uses TRBV5-5 with TRBJ1-3; tentative D call: TRBD1 (5 bases). V shed 4 bases and J shed 0 bases, with 14 bases lying between them. Germline loops: CDR1 SGHKS, CDR2 YYEKEE (reference sequence). This CDR3 region has 16 residues. CDR3 bases: TGTGCCAGCAGCGGGGGGAGGGCGCTCTCTGGAAACACCATATATTTT. Translated, it gives CASSGGRALSGNTIYF.

The rearrangement joins TRBV6-5 to TRBJ1-6; 9 nucleotides match TRBD1. V was clipped by 7 bases and J by 10 bases; unmatched bases: 11. The CDR3 extends over 15 amino acids. Germline CDR1 reads MNHEY; CDR2 reads SVGAGI. In DNA, the CDR3 is TGTGCCAGCACCCCCAAACCGGGACAGGGCTCACCCCTCCACTTT. It is translated as CASTPKPGQGSPLHF.

This rearrangement joins TRBV12-5 to TRBJ2-3; 7 bases are shared with TRBD1. Germline values: CDR1 LGHNT, CDR2 FRNRAP. The junction had 6 bases not matched to a gene; V was cut back by 6 bases and J by 3 bases. This CDR3 is 14 amino acids long. CDR3 sequence: CASGLGTATDTQYF. The CDR3 nucleotides read TGTGCTAGTGGCCTCGGGACAGCAACAGATACGCAGTATTTT.

The CDR3: CASSSRTGTGGRGELFF. CDR3 nucleotide sequence: TGTGCCAGCAGCTCACGGACCGGGACAGGGGGGCGTGGGGAGCTGTTTTTT. The chain is built from TRBV7-9 and TRBJ2-2; 11 positions agree with TRBD1. This CDR3 region has 17 residues. With V trimmed by 4 bases and J by 8 bases, 12 bases remained unmatched. Per germline, CDR1 SEHNR and CDR2 FQNEAQ (reference sequence). The full variable domain, with the rest looked up from reference TRBV7-9 and TRBJ2-2, is DTGVSQNPRHKITKRGQNVTFRCDPISEHNRLYWYRQTLGQGPEFLTYFQNEAQLEKSRLLSDRFSAERPKGSFSTLEIQRTEQGDSAMYLCASSSRTGTGGRGELFFGEGSRLTVL.

The V and J genes are TRBV5-4 and TRBJ1-4; D not resolved. Trimming removed 0 bases at V and 11 bases at J, with 8 bases between. Germline CDR1 is SGHNT and CDR2 is YYREEE (reference sequence). This CDR3 contains 12 residues. The CDR3 DNA reads as TGTGCCAGCAGCTTGGTAACGGGGAAACTGTTTTTT. Translating it yields CASSLVTGKLFF.

The chain uses TRBV6-6 and TRBJ2-6; 7 bases are a match to TRBD2. Trimming removed 6 bases from V and 4 bases from J; junction bases left unmatched: 6. Germline CDR1 MNHNY, CDR2 SVGAGI (reference sequence). The CDR3 runs to 15 residues. In DNA form, the CDR3 reads TGTGCCAGCAGCTCAGCGGGGTTGGGGGCCAACGTCCTGACTTTC. This sequence encodes CASSSAGLGANVLTF.

The chain is built from TRBV7-2 and TRBJ1-6; D is unresolved. Germline V lookup: CDR1 SGHTA, CDR2 FQGNSA. Between the trimmed V and J ends, which lost 5 bases and 7 bases, there was a span of 24 bases. This CDR3 region has 18 residues. CDR3 sequence reads: CASSVRPAGVALNSPLHF. CDR3 bases: TGTGCCAGCAGCGTACGTCCCGCCGGAGTGGCGTTGAATTCACCCCTCCACTTT.

The chain uses TRBV7-6 and TRBJ2-5; 8 nucleotides align to TRBD2. CDR3 length: 16 amino acids. V lost 1 base, J lost 4 bases, and 8 bases stayed unmatched. Looked up from germline, CDR1 is SGHVS and CDR2 is FNYEAQ. CDR3: CASSLGTSGLGETQYF. CDR3 coding DNA: TGTGCCAGCAGCTTAGGTACTAGCGGACTGGGAGAGACCCAGTACTTC.

This chain connects TRBV5-4 to TRBJ2-5, with 7 bases fitting TRBD1. Germline trimming cut 4 bases from V and 11 bases from J; bases unmatched to any gene: 8. CDR1 and CDR2 (germline): SGHNT, YYREEE (reference sequence). The CDR3 runs to 12 residues. CDR3: CASSRQGREQYF. Here the CDR3 DNA reads TGTGCCAGCAGCCGACAGGGTAGAGAGCAGTACTTC.

V is TRBV19 and J is TRBJ1-6; weak D call: TRBD1 (5 bases). There are 15 residues in the CDR3. Between the trimmed V and J ends, which lost 1 base and 8 bases, there was a span of 12 bases. The germline V gene encodes CDR1 LNHDA and CDR2 SQIVND (reference sequence). Here the CDR3 DNA reads TGTGCCAGTAGTATAGGGGGGGAAGTCGATTCACCCCTCCACTTT. Protein: CASSIGGEVDSPLHF.

V and J are TRBV10-3 and TRBJ1-1; tentatively, D is TRBD1 (6 bases). CDR3 length: 15 residues. The V gene lost 0 bases and the J gene lost 1 base, with 9 bases spanning the gap. Germline CDR1 reads ENHRY; CDR2 reads SYGVKD. CDR3 loop: CAISESGRGNTEAFF. The CDR3 DNA follows: TGTGCCATCAGTGAGTCCGGCAGGGGGAACACTGAAGCTTTCTTT.

This clone was recorded only once. J is TRBJ1-1 and V is TRBV7-9; 7 nucleotides match TRBD1. The length of the CDR3 is 17 residues. V lost 3 bases, J lost 3 bases, and 13 bases stayed unmatched. Germline lookup yields CDR1 SEHNR and CDR2 FQNEAQ (reference sequence). In DNA form, the CDR3 reads TGTGCCAGCAGCTTTGGGATGCAGGGGCAGGGGGACACTGAAGCTTTCTTT. Amino acids: CASSFGMQGQGDTEAFF. Combining the CDR3 with reference TRBV7-9 and TRBJ1-1 gives the whole variable domain DTGVSQNPRHKITKRGQNVTFRCDPISEHNRLYWYRQTLGQGPEFLTYFQNEAQLEKSRLLSDRFSAERPKGSFSTLEIQRTEQGDSAMYLCASSFGMQGQGDTEAFFGQGTRLTVV.

This chain joins TRBV4-2 and TRBJ2-1; TRBD1 is a possible D gene (7 bases). The ends were cut back, 0 bases at V and 8 bases at J, with 17 bases in the middle. The CDR3 length is 16 residues. Germline assignment: CDR1 LGHNA and CDR2 YNFKEQ. CDR3 region: CASSQDLTGRSYEQFF. The CDR3 DNA reads as TGTGCCAGCAGCCAAGATTTGACAGGGAGGTCATATGAGCAGTTCTTC.

The chain links TRBV18 to TRBJ1-4; no reliable D call. The V and J ends lost 4 bases and 3 bases respectively, with 3 bases between them. Germline V gene data show CDR1 as KGHSH and CDR2 as LQKENI. This CDR3 has 12 residues. The DNA for the CDR3 is TGTGCCAGCTCACTCGCTAATGAAAAACTGTTTTTT. It is translated as CASSLANEKLFF.

This chain joins TRBV6-5 and TRBJ1-6; the D gene is possibly TRBD1 (6 bases). This CDR3 comprises 14 residues. Germline V lookup: CDR1 MNHEY, CDR2 SVGAGI. Trimming cost V 7 bases and J 8 bases, with 15 bases left between them. CDR3 sequence reads: CASNSGTNYSPLHF. CDR3 coding DNA: TGTGCCAGCAATTCCGGGACAAATTATTCACCCCTCCACTTT.

The chain recombines TRBV6-5 with TRBJ1-1; D ambiguous. Trimming stripped 2 bases from V and 0 bases from J, with 7 bases between. The CDR3 consists of 14 residues. In germline, CDR1 is MNHEY, CDR2 SVGAGI. CDR3: CASSYGGVNTEAFF. The CDR3 region has the DNA TGTGCCAGCAGTTACGGCGGGGTGAACACTGAAGCTTTCTTT.

This clone appeared once. The chain employs TRBV7-2 and TRBJ1-2; D is unresolved. The CDR3 contains 14 residues. Trimming took 5 bases from V and 3 from J, leaving 13 bases between them. Germline V lookup: CDR1 SGHTA, CDR2 FQGNSA. This CDR3 is CASSPSTGYYGYTF. CDR3 nucleotide sequence: TGTGCCAGCAGCCCGTCGACGGGTTACTATGGCTACACCTTC.

V and J are TRBV7-9 and TRBJ2-3, with D possibly matching TRBD2 (5 bases). Trimming removed 2 bases from V and 8 bases from J, with 17 bases in between. The CDR3 has 15 residues. Looked up from germline, CDR1 is SEHNR and CDR2 is FQNEAQ (reference sequence). DNA of the CDR3: TGTGCCAGCAGCTTAACCGTAGGCTGGGCGGGTACGCAGTATTTT. Translation: CASSLTVGWAGTQYF.

The chain uses TRBV6-5 and TRBJ2-3; perhaps TRBD2 as D (7 bases). The V gene's germline CDR1 is MNHEY and CDR2 SVGAGI. Trimming shortened V by 4 bases and J by 3 bases, and 17 bases separated the two germline ends. The CDR3 extends over 16 amino acids. The CDR3 DNA reads TGTGCCAGCAGTTCACTACGGGGGGCTACGACAGATACGCAGTATTTT. Its protein product is CASSSLRGATTDTQYF.

This clone turned up a few times. The chain uses TRBV7-2 and TRBJ2-2, with D perhaps TRBD2 (5 bases). Germline values: CDR1 SGHTA, CDR2 FQGNSA. This CDR3 is built from 16 residues. Trimming shortened V by 3 bases and J by 3 bases, and 14 bases separated the two germline ends. This CDR3 is CASSFRLRSHTGELFF. DNA of the CDR3: TGTGCCAGCAGCTTTCGACTACGGTCTCACACCGGGGAGCTGTTTTTT.

This clone has only one observation. The chain uses TRBV19 and TRBJ2-1, with a possible D match to TRBD1 (5 bases). The V and J ends lost 3 bases and 1 base respectively, with 10 bases between them. The germline V gene encodes CDR1 LNHDA and CDR2 SQIVND (reference sequence). The CDR3 covers 15 residues. In DNA, the CDR3 is TGTGCCAGTAGTATCCGGAGACAGTCCTACAATGAGCAGTTCTTC. This encodes CASSIRRQSYNEQFF.

This chain connects TRBV18 to TRBJ1-5, with D possibly being TRBD1 (5 bases). This CDR3 contains 15 residues. Germline assignment: CDR1 KGHSH and CDR2 LQKENI. Between the trimmed V and J ends, which lost 1 base and 2 bases, there was a span of 9 bases. Here the CDR3 reads CASSPRGDGNQPQHF. The CDR3 DNA sequence: TGTGCCAGCTCACCACGGGGCGATGGCAATCAGCCCCAGCATTTT.

This sequence joins TRBV11-1 and TRBJ1-4; D unresolved. The CDR3 has 15 residues. Germline lookup yields CDR1 SGHAT and CDR2 FQDESV (reference sequence). V shed 4 bases and J shed 5 bases, with 14 bases lying between them. The CDR3 nucleotides read TGTGCCAGCAGCTCCTCCGTGGGAGTCAATGAAAAACTGTTTTTT. It is translated as CASSSSVGVNEKLFF.

The chain is built from TRBV7-3 and TRBJ2-5; a possible D gene is TRBD1 (6 bases). Trimming took 5 bases from V and 0 from J, leaving 10 bases between them. The CDR3 is 14 amino acids. From germline, CDR1 is SGHTA and CDR2 FQGTGA. CDR3 protein: CASSPDRNQETQYF. CDR3 bases: TGTGCCAGCAGCCCCGACAGGAACCAAGAGACCCAGTACTTC.